The source of this T cell receptor beta chain is a study of tumor-infiltrating lymphocytes in primary liver carcinoma. Study-level background: Sample yields, roughly 3.65 to 7.13 million productive TCRbeta reads, were similar across the tissue types.

From about 19-30 mg of unsorted bulk tissue, DNA and RNA were co-extracted together. The patients presented with primary liver carcinoma, which was managed through surgical resection. TCR beta cDNA came from about 470 ng total RNA, primed with a constant-region primer. For TCR beta, libraries were produced by three nested multiplex PCR rounds using slightly modified ARM-PCR. The study ran its first two PCR rounds for roughly 10 cycles each, using TRBV1-TRBV30 forward primers and a C-beta reverse primer. One entry per CDR3 protein results from TCRdb running MiXCR on the multiplex PCR reads. The table includes over 100,000 distinct CDR3 sequences, under 70% detected once. V lost 0 bases, J lost 3 bases, and 17 bases lay in between. Germline values: CDR1 SGHVS, CDR2 FQNEAQ. The CDR3 spans 17 residues. This clonotype showed up many times.

V is TRBV7-8 and J is TRBJ2-5, with D perhaps being TRBD1 or TRBD2 (5 bases each). Source material: tumor-adjacent normal liver tissue. The sequence came from a woman aged 55-69 years with primary liver carcinoma and hepatitis B virus infection. The CDR3 sequence: CASSLAHHRMGEETQYF. CDR3 nucleotides: TGTGCCAGCAGCTTAGCCCACCATCGGATGGGGGAAGAGACCCAGTACTTC.